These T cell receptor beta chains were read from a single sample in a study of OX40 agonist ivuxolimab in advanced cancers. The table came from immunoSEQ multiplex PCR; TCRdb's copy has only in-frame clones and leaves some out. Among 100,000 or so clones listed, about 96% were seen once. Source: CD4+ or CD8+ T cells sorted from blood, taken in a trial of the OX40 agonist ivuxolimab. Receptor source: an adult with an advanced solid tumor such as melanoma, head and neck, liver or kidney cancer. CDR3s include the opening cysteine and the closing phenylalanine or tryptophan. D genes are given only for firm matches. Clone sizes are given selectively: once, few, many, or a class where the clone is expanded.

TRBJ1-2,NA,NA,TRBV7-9,CASSLMGSTNYGYTF,TGTGCCAGCAGTTTAATGGGTAGCACTAACTATGGCTACACCTTC
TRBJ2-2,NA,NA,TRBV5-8,CASSLPDSANTGELFF,TGTGCCAGCAGCTTGCCAGACAGCGCGAACACCGGGGAGCTGTTTTTT
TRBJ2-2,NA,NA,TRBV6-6,CASSYTVANTGELFF,TGTGCCAGCAGTTACACTGTCGCGAACACCGGGGAGCTGTTTTTT
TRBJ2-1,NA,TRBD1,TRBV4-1,CASSLQTGGRYNEQFF,TGCGCCAGCAGCCTCCAGACAGGGGGCCGATACAATGAGCAGTTCTTC
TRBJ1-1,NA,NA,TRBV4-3,CASSQADTYTEAFF,TGCGCCAGCAGCCAGGCCGACACCTACACTGAAGCTTTCTTT
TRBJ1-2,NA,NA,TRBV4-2,CASSQEAGIIYGYTF,TGTGCCAGCAGCCAAGAGGCCGGAATTATCTATGGCTACACCTTC
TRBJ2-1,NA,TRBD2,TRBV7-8,CASRPSGGLSNEQFF,TGTGCCAGCAGGCCATCGGGAGGGCTGAGCAATGAGCAGTTCTTC
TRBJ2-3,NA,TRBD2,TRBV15,CATSREGLAGATDTQYF,TGTGCCACCAGCAGAGAAGGACTAGCGGGAGCCACAGATACGCAGTATTTT
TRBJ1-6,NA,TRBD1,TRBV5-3,CARNFRDSYNSPLHF,TGTGCCAGAAACTTCCGGGACAGCTATAATTCACCCCTCCACTTT
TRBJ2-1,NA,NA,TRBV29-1,CSGRYNNEQFF,TGCAGCGGACGGTATAACAATGAGCAGTTCTTC
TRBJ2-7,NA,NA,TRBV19,CASSIALSYEQYF,TGTGCCAGTAGTATCGCTCTCTCCTACGAGCAGTACTTC
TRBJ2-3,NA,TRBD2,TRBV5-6,CASSFFGRGDTQYF,TGTGCCAGCAGCTTTTTCGGGAGGGGAGATACGCAGTATTTT
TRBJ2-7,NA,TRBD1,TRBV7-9,CASSSGQGPYEQYF,TGTGCCAGCAGCTCCGGACAGGGCCCCTACGAGCAGTACTTC
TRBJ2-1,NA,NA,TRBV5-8,CASSLVRISGNEQFF,TGTGCCAGCAGCTTGGTTAGGATTAGTGGCAATGAGCAGTTCTTC
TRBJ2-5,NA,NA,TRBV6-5,CASSQRAQETQYF,TGTGCCAGCAGTCAAAGGGCGCAAGAGACCCAGTACTTC
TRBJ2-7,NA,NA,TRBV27,CASSLSGNYEQYF,TGTGCCAGCAGTTTATCGGGGAACTACGAGCAGTACTTC
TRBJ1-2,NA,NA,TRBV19,CASSIALPGTYGYTF,TGTGCCAGTAGTATAGCTTTGCCGGGGACCTATGGCTACACCTTC
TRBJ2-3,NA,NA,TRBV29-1,CSVPPWVGATTDTQYF,TGCAGCGTACCCCCCTGGGTGGGAGCGACCACAGATACGCAGTATTTT
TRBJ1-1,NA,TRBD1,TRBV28,CASSPRTGLNTEAFF,TGTGCCAGCAGTCCACGGACAGGGTTGAACACTGAAGCTTTCTTT
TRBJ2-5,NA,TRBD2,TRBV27,CASSFSLGSGGALETQYF,TGTGCCAGCAGTTTCTCCTTGGGTAGCGGGGGGGCTTTGGAGACCCAGTACTTC
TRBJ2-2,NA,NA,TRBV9,CASSVQGSYTGELFF,TGTGCCAGCAGCGTTCAAGGATCGTACACCGGGGAGCTGTTTTTT
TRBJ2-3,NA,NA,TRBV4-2,CASSQGEEGTDTQYF,TGTGCCAGCAGCCAAGGTGAGGAGGGCACAGATACGCAGTATTTT
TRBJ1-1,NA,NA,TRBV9,CASSVGTGNTEAFF,TGTGCCAGCAGCGTAGGGACGGGGAACACTGAAGCTTTCTTT
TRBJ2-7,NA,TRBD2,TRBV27,CASSSSGRTYEQYF,TGTGCCAGCAGTAGTAGCGGGAGGACATACGAGCAGTACTTC
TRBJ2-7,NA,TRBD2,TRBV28,CASSLKRDLSSYEQYF,TGTGCCAGCAGTCTGAAGCGGGACTTATCCTCCTACGAGCAGTACTTC
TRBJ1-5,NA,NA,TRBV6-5,CASATGHNQPQHF,TGTGCCAGCGCGACAGGCCACAATCAGCCCCAGCATTTT
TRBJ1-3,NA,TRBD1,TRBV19,CASSQDRGSGNTIYF,TGTGCCAGTAGTCAAGACAGGGGCTCTGGAAACACCATATATTTT
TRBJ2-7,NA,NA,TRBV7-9,CASSQAGTSYEQYF,TGTGCCAGCAGCCAGGCAGGGACATCTTACGAGCAGTACTTC
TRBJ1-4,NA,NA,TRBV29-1,CSVEADSHNEKLFF,TGCAGCGTTGAAGCGGACAGCCATAATGAAAAACTGTTTTTT
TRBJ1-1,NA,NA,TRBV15,CATSPTDQNTEAFF,TGTGCCACCAGCCCGACAGACCAGAACACTGAAGCTTTCTTT
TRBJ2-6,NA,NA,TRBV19,CASSVSTGANVLTF,TGTGCCAGTAGTGTGTCGACTGGGGCCAACGTCCTGACTTTC
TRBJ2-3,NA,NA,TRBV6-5,CASSYSDGLTDTQYF,TGTGCCAGCAGTTACTCTGATGGACTCACAGATACGCAGTATTTT
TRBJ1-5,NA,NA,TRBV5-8,CASSWRTAVQPQHF,TGTGCCAGCAGTTGGAGGACAGCGGTTCAGCCCCAGCATTTT
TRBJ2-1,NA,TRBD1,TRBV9,CASSVEGAPYNEQFF,TGTGCCAGCAGCGTAGAGGGGGCGCCCTACAATGAGCAGTTCTTC
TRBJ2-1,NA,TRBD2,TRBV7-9,CASSGTGGGSSYNEQFF,TGTGCCAGCAGCGGAACGGGGGGAGGGAGCTCCTACAATGAGCAGTTCTTC
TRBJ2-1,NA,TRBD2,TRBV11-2,CASRERGGQRGVYNEQFF,TGTGCCAGCAGAGAACGGGGTGGCCAGCGGGGGGTATACAATGAGCAGTTCTTC
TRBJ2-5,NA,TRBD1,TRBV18,CASSPGLTGQETQYF,TGTGCCAGCTCACCAGGATTGACAGGGCAAGAGACCCAGTACTTC
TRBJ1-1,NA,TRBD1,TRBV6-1,CASSEKGDRAEAFF,TGTGCCAGCAGTGAAAAGGGGGACAGGGCTGAAGCTTTCTTT
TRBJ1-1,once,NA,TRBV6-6,CASSLGGAGNTEAFF,TGTGCCAGCAGTTTAGGCGGGGCAGGTAACACTGAAGCTTTCTTT
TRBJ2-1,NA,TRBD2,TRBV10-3,CAINQGGNEQFF,TGTGCCATCAACCAGGGAGGGAATGAGCAGTTCTTC
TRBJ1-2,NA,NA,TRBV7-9,CASTPTGSLSVYGYTF,TGTGCCAGCACTCCAACGGGTAGTCTATCGGTCTATGGCTACACCTTC
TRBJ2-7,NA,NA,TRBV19,CASSMGSDEQYF,TGTGCCAGTAGTATGGGATCGGACGAGCAGTACTTC
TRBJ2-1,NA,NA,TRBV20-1,CSAPSYNEQFF,TGCAGTGCTCCCTCCTACAATGAGCAGTTCTTC
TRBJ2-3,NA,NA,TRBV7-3,CASSFGDRGDTQYF,TGTGCCAGCAGCTTTGGGGACCGGGGTGATACGCAGTATTTT
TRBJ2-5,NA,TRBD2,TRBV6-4,CASSDQGGRDETQYF,TGTGCCAGCAGTGATCAGGGCGGGAGGGACGAGACCCAGTACTTC
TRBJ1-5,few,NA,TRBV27,CASSLRGVSNQPQHF,TGTGCCAGCAGTTTAAGGGGAGTGAGCAATCAGCCCCAGCATTTT
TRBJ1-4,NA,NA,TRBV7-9,CASSTTTGDRNEKLFF,TGTGCCAGCAGCACCACAACAGGAGACCGTAATGAAAAACTGTTTTTT
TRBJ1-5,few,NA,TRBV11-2,CASSLGGTQPQHF,TGTGCCAGCAGCTTAGGGGGGACTCAGCCCCAGCATTTT